The 16 T cell receptor beta chains below come from one sample, sequenced in a study of shared clonotypes between healthy human individuals. Assay: immunoSEQ multiplex PCR; the TCRdb copy retains only in-frame clones and omits some. The repertoire has under 2.5 million clones, under 95% of them found once; the top ten carry about 0.36%. The sequenced sample was naive CD4+ T cells from PBMCs. Subset described: CD45RA+ positively selected. These receptors originate from a man younger than 35 in good health. Some clones in this sample may be carry-over from other donors' samples.

The V and J genes are TRBV7-9 and TRBJ2-7, with TRBD2 matching 9 bases. CDR1 and CDR2 (germline): SEHNR, FQNEAQ (reference sequence). J was trimmed by 4 bases and V by 7 bases; bases with no gene match: 11. CDR3 size: 15 residues. The CDR3 nucleotides are TGTGCCAGCACCTTTAGCGGGAGCAGACTTTACGAGCAGTACTTC. Protein sequence: CASTFSGSRLYEQYF.

This sequence joins TRBV6-6 and TRBJ2-3; 8 positions agree with TRBD2. Germline V lookup: CDR1 MNHNY, CDR2 SVGAGI (reference sequence). This CDR3 has 16 amino acids. V dropped 6 bases and J dropped 9; count of bases not matched to a gene: 17. CDR3 sequence reads: CASSRGGSGAGATQYF. CDR3 coding DNA: TGTGCCAGCAGCCGAGGGGGGAGTGGAGCGGGAGCAACGCAGTATTTT.

A word on this clone: The sample holds other DNA sequences that translate to the same CDR3. The chain carries TRBV6-5 and TRBJ2-5; no clear D gene. CDR3 length: 13 amino acids. Trimming left V 5 bases short and J 1 base short, with 8 bases between. Germline CDR1 reads MNHEY; CDR2 reads SVGAGI. The CDR3 here is CASSRQGQETQYF. Written as DNA, the CDR3 is TGTGCCAGCAGTCGACAAGGCCAAGAGACCCAGTACTTC.

The chain carries TRBV5-1 and TRBJ1-2; D unresolved. Germline V gene sequence: CDR1 SGHRS, CDR2 YFSETQ. V was trimmed by 5 bases and J by 5 bases, leaving 16 bases between them. This CDR3 contains 14 residues. CDR3 region: CASSYTDLRYGYTF. In DNA, the CDR3 is TGCGCCAGCAGTTATACAGACCTGAGGTATGGCTACACCTTC.

CDR3 DNA: TGTGCCAGCAGTTTGTTCACTGGGTACCAAGAGACCCAGTACTTC. Its translation: CASSLFTGYQETQYF. J is TRBJ2-5 and V is TRBV28, with D unclear. With 3 bases removed from V and 0 bases from J, the gap between germline ends came to 11 bases. In germline, CDR1 is MDHEN, CDR2 SYDVKM. The CDR3 runs 15 residues.

The chain joins TRBV29-1 to TRBJ2-7, with TRBD1 matching 8 bases. Germline V gene sequence: CDR1 SQVTM, CDR2 ANQGSEA. The CDR3 has 13 amino acids. Trimming at V came to 3 bases and at J to 0 bases, leaving 1 base not matched to a gene. CDR3 DNA sequence: TGCAGCGTTGAGGACAGGGCCTCCTACGAGCAGTACTTC. Its protein is CSVEDRASYEQYF.

The rearrangement links TRBV30 to TRBJ2-1, with D possibly TRBD2 on 6 matching bases. In germline, CDR1 is GTSNPN, CDR2 SVGIG (reference sequence). The CDR3 has 13 residues. The V and J ends lost 1 base and 7 bases respectively, with 11 bases between them. The DNA for the CDR3 is TGTGCCTGGAGTGCCCGAGGGACTAATGAGCAGTTCTTC. It codes for CAWSARGTNEQFF.

The chain carries TRBV28 and TRBJ1-5; possible D gene TRBD1, 5 bases. CDR3 size: 14 residues. Germline V gives CDR1 MDHEN, CDR2 SYDVKM. Deletions cut 5 bases from V and 5 bases from J, with 13 bases between. The CDR3 coding sequence is TGTGCCAGCAGTCCCGTTGAGACAGATCAGCCCCAGCATTTT. This gives the protein CASSPVETDQPQHF.

This rearrangement joins TRBV27 to TRBJ1-4, with no clear D. CDR1 is MNHEY, CDR2 SMNVEV, per germline (reference sequence). CDR3 length equals 13 residues. With 3 bases removed from V and 6 bases from J, the gap between germline ends came to 8 bases. The DNA of the CDR3 is TGTGCCAGCAGTTTTTGGCAGGATGAAAAACTGTTTTTT. Protein product: CASSFWQDEKLFF. Complete variable domain (other parts from reference TRBV27 and TRBJ1-4): EAQVTQNPRYLITVTGKKLTVTCSQNMNHEYMSWYRQDPGLGLRQIYYSMNVEVTDKGDVPEGYKVSRKEKRNFPLILESPSPNQTSLYFCASSFWQDEKLFFGSGTQLSVL.

The rearrangement joins TRBV2 to TRBJ2-7, with 11 bases fitting TRBD1. The CDR3 is made up of 14 amino acids. Germline loops: CDR1 SNHLY, CDR2 FYNNEI. J was trimmed by 3 bases and V by 10 bases; bases with no gene match: 8. The CDR3 nucleotides read TGTGCCACCGGACAGGGGGCATGGGACTACGAGCAGTACTTC. It translates to CATGQGAWDYEQYF.

The chain combines TRBV29-1 with TRBJ2-3, with 9 nucleotides matching TRBD1. Germline assignment: CDR1 SQVTM and CDR2 ANQGSEA. V was clipped by 4 bases and J by 4 bases; unmatched bases: 6. This CDR3 is built from 14 residues. CDR3 loop: CSVGVDRGSDTQYF. Written as DNA, the CDR3 is TGCAGCGTTGGGGTGGACAGGGGTTCAGATACGCAGTATTTT.

Details on this clone: Other DNA sequences from this sample encode an identical CDR3 as well. The chain recombines TRBV29-1 with TRBJ2-5; D perhaps matches TRBD2 (6 bases). In germline, CDR1 is SQVTM, CDR2 ANQGSEA. The CDR3 consists of 13 residues. Trimming left V 1 base short and J 4 bases short, with 10 bases between. Here the CDR3 DNA reads TGCAGCGTTGAAGGGGGGGTGAGAGAGACCCAGTACTTC. Protein product: CSVEGGVRETQYF.

V gene TRBV4-3 combines with J gene TRBJ2-1, with 12 bases fitting TRBD2. This CDR3 contains 15 residues. The V segment lost 4 bases and the J segment 7 bases; nucleotides outside the gene matches: 5. CDR1 and CDR2 (germline): LGHNA, YSLEER. The CDR3 here is CASSPSGRAGNEQFF. DNA for the CDR3: TGCGCCAGCAGCCCTAGCGGGAGGGCAGGGAATGAGCAGTTCTTC.

The chain combines TRBV28 with TRBJ2-4, with 7 bases that match TRBD1. The junction had 12 bases not matched to a gene; V was cut back by 6 bases and J by 7 bases. The CDR3 runs 15 residues. Germline CDR1 is MDHEN and CDR2 is SYDVKM. The CDR3 here is CASSPTGALQNIQYF. CDR3 coding DNA: TGTGCCAGCAGCCCTACAGGGGCTTTACAGAACATTCAGTACTTC.

Remarks on this clone: Other DNA sequences in this sample translate to the same CDR3. The CDR3 protein is CASSLEGQAGNIQYF. Here the CDR3 DNA reads TGCGCCAGCAGCTTGGAGGGACAGGCGGGAAACATTCAGTACTTC. The rearrangement uses TRBV5-1 and TRBJ2-4, with 8 bases lining up with TRBD1. Looked up from germline, CDR1 is SGHRS and CDR2 is YFSETQ. The junction had 5 bases not matched to a gene; V was cut back by 0 bases and J by 6 bases. CDR3 size: 15 residues.

V usage is TRBV5-6 and J usage is TRBJ1-2, with D tentatively TRBD1 (6 bases). The CDR3 is made up of 14 amino acids. The V gene lost 4 bases and the J gene lost 4 bases, with 14 bases spanning the gap. Per germline, CDR1 SGHDT and CDR2 YYEEEE. CDR3 loop: CASSPSGQFYGYTF. Here the CDR3 DNA reads TGTGCCAGCAGCCCCTCTGGACAGTTCTATGGCTACACCTTC. Together with reference TRBV5-6 and TRBJ1-2, the CDR3 gives the full variable domain: DAGVTQSPTHLIKTRGQQVTLRCSPKSGHDTVSWYQQALGQGPQFIFQYYEEEERQRGNFPDRFSGHQFPNYSSELNVNALLLGDSALYLCASSPSGQFYGYTFGSGTRLTVV.